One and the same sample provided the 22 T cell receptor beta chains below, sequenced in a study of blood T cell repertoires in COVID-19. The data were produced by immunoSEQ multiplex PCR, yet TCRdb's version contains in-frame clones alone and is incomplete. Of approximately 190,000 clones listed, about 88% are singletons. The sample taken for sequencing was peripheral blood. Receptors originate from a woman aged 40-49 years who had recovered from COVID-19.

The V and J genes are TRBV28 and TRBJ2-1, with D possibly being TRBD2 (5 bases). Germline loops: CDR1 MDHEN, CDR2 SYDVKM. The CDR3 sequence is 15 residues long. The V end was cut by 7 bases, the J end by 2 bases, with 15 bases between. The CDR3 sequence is CASKVTGSTYNEQFF. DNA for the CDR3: TGTGCCAGCAAAGTAACGGGGAGCACCTACAATGAGCAGTTCTTC.

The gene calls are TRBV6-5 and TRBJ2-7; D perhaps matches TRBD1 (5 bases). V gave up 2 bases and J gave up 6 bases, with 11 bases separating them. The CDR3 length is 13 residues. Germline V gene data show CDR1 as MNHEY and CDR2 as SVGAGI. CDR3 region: CASSYGQGTEQYF. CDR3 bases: TGTGCCAGCAGTTACGGCCAGGGAACCGAGCAGTACTTC.

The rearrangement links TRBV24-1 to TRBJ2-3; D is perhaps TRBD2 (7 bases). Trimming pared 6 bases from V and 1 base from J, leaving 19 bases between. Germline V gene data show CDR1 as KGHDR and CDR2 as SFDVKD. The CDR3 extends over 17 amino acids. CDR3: CATSTLGGAGGTDTQYF. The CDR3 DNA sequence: TGTGCCACCAGTACCCTGGGGGGGGCAGGGGGCACAGATACGCAGTATTTT.

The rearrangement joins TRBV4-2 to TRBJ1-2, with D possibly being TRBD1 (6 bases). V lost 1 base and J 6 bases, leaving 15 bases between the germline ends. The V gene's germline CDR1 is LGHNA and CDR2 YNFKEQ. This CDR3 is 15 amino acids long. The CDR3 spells CASSQVFGGQDGYTF. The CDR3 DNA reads TGTGCCAGCAGCCAAGTGTTCGGGGGGCAGGATGGCTACACCTTC.

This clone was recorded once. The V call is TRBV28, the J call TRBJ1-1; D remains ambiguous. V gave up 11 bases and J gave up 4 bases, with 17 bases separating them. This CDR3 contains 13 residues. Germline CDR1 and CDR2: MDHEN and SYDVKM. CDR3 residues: CALGDPIRTEAFF. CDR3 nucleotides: TGTGCCCTGGGCGACCCGATTCGCACTGAAGCTTTCTTT. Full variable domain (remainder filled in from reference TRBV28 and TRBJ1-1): DVKVTQSSRYLVKRTGEKVFLECVQDMDHENMFWYRQDPGLGLRLIYFSYDVKMKEKGDIPEGYSVSREKKERFSLILESASTNQTSMYLCALGDPIRTEAFFGQGTRLTVV.

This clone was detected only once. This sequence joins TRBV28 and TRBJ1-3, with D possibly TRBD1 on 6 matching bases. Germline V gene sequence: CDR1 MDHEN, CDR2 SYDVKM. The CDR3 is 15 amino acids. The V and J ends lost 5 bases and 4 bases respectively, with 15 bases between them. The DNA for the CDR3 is TGTGCCAGCAGTGGCTGGGGGCTAGGCGGAAACACCATATATTTT. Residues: CASSGWGLGGNTIYF. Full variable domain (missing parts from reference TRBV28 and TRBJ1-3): DVKVTQSSRYLVKRTGEKVFLECVQDMDHENMFWYRQDPGLGLRLIYFSYDVKMKEKGDIPEGYSVSREKKERFSLILESASTNQTSMYLCASSGWGLGGNTIYFGEGSWLTVV.

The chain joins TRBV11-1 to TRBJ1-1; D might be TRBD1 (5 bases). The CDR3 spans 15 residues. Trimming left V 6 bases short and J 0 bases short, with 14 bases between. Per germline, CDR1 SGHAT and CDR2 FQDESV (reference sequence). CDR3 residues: CASSVGPGMNTEAFF. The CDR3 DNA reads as TGTGCCAGCAGTGTGGGGCCAGGGATGAACACTGAAGCTTTCTTT.

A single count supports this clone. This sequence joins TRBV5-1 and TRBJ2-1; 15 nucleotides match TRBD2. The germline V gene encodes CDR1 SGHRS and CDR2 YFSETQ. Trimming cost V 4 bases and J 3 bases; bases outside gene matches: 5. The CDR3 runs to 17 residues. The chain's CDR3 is CASSPGTSGRNYNEQFF. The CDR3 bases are TGCGCCAGCAGCCCCGGGACTAGCGGGAGGAACTACAATGAGCAGTTCTTC. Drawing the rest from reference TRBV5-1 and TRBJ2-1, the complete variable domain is KAGVTQTPRYLIKTRGQQVTLSCSPISGHRSVSWYQQTPGQGLQFLFEYFSETQRNKGNFPGRFSGRQFSNSRSEMNVSTLELGDSALYLCASSPGTSGRNYNEQFFGPGTRLTVL.

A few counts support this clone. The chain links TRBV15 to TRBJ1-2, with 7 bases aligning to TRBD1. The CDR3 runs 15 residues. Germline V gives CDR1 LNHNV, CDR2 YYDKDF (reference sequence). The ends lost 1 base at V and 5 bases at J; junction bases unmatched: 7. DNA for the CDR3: TGTGCCACCAGCAGAGGTCCGGGACAGCCGTATGGCTACACCTTC. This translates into CATSRGPGQPYGYTF.

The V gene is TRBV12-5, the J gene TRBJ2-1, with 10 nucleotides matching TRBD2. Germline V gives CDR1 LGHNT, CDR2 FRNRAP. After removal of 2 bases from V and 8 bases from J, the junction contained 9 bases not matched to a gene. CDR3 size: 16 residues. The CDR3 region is CASGLSGLAALDEQFF. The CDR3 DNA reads TGTGCTAGTGGTTTGTCCGGACTAGCGGCCTTGGATGAGCAGTTCTTC.

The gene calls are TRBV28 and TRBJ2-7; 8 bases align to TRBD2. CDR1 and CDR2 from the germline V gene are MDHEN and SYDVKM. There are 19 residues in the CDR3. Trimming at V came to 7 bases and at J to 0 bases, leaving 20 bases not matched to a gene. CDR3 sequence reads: CASIPRGGPQRELSYEQYF. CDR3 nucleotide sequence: TGTGCCAGCATACCCCGGGGGGGGCCTCAGCGGGAGCTCTCCTACGAGCAGTACTTC. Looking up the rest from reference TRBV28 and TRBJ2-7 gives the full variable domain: DVKVTQSSRYLVKRTGEKVFLECVQDMDHENMFWYRQDPGLGLRLIYFSYDVKMKEKGDIPEGYSVSREKKERFSLILESASTNQTSMYLCASIPRGGPQRELSYEQYFGPGTRLTVT.

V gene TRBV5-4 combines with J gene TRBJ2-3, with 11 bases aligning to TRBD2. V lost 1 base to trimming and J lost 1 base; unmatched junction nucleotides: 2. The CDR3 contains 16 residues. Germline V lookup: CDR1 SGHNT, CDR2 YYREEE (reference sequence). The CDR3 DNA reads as TGTGCCAGCAGCTTGCGGGGACTAGCGGGCACAGATACGCAGTATTTT. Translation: CASSLRGLAGTDTQYF.

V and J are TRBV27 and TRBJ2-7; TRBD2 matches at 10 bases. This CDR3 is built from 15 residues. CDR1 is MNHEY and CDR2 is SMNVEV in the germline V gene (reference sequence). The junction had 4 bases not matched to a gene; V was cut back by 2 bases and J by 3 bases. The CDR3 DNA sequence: TGTGCCAGCAGTTTAACTAGCGGGATGTACTACGAGCAGTACTTC. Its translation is CASSLTSGMYYEQYF.

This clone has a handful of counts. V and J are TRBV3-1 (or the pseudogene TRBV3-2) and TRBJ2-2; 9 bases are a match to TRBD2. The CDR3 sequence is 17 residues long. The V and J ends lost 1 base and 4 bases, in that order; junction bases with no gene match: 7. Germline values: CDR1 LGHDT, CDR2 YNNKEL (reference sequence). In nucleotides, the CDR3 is TGTGCCAGCAGCCAAGGTTGGCGGGAGGGGGGCACCGGGGAGCTGTTTTTT. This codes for CASSQGWREGGTGELFF.

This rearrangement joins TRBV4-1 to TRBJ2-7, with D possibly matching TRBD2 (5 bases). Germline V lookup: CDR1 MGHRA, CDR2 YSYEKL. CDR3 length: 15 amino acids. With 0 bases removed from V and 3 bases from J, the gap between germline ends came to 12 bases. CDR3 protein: CASSQEDGIGYEQYF. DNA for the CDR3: TGCGCCAGCAGCCAAGAGGACGGGATCGGCTACGAGCAGTACTTC.

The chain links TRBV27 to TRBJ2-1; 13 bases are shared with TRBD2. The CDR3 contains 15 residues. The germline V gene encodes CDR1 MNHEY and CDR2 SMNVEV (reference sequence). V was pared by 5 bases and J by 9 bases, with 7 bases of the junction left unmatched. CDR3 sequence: CASSLGTSGMGEQFF. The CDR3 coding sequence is TGTGCCAGCAGTCTCGGGACTAGCGGGATGGGTGAGCAGTTCTTC.

The CDR3 DNA follows: TGTGCCAGCAGACAGGGTCGAGACACTGAAGCTTTCTTT. It encodes CASRQGRDTEAFF. This chain joins TRBV12-3 or TRBV12-4 and TRBJ1-1; D perhaps matches TRBD1 (6 bases). CDR3 length: 13 amino acids. V lost 6 bases and J lost 3, with 11 bases in between.

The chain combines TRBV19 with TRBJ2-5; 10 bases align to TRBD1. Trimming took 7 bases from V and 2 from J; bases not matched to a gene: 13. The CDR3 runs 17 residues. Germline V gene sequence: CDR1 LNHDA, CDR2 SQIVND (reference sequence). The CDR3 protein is CASKGTGAFPPQETQYF. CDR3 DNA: TGTGCCAGTAAAGGGACAGGGGCCTTCCCCCCGCAAGAGACCCAGTACTTC.

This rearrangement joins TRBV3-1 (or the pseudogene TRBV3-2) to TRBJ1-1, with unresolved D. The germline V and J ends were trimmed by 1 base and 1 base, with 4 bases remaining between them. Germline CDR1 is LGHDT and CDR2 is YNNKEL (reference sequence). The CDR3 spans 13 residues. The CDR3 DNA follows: TGTGCCAGCAGCCAAGTCCGGAACACTGAAGCTTTCTTT. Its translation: CASSQVRNTEAFF.

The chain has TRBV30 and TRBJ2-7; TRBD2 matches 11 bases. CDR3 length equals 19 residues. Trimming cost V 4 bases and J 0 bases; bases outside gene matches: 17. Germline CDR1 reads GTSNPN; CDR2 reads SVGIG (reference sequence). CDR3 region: CAWTLWRTSGPPTSYEQYF. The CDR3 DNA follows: TGTGCCTGGACATTGTGGAGGACTAGCGGGCCTCCCACCTCCTACGAGCAGTACTTC.

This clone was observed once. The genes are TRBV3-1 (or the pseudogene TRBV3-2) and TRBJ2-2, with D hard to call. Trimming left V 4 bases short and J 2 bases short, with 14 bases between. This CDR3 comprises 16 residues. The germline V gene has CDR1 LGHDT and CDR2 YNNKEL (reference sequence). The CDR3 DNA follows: TGTGCCAGCAGCCTCCTACTCCGGTTAAACACCGGGGAGCTGTTTTTT. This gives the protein CASSLLLRLNTGELFF.

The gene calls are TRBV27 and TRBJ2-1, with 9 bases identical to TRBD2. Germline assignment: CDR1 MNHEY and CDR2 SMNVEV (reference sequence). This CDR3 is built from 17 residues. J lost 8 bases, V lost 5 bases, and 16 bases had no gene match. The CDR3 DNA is TGTGCCAGCAGTCGGACCCGCGATAGCGGGAGAGTAGATGAGCAGTTCTTC. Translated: CASSRTRDSGRVDEQFF.